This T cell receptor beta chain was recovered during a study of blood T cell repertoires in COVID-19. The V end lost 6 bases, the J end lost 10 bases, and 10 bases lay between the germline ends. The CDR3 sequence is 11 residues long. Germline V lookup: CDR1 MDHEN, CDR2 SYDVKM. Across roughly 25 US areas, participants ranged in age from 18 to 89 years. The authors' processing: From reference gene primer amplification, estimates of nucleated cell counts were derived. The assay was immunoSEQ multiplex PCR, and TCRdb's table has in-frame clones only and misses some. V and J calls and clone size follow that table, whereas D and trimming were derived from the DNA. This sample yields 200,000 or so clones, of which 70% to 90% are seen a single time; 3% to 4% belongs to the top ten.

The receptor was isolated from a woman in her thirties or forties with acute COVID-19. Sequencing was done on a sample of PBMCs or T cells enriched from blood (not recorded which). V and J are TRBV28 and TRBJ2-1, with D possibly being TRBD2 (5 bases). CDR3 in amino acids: CASSHPGEQFF. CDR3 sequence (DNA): TGTGCCAGCAGCCACCCGGGGGAGCAGTTCTTC. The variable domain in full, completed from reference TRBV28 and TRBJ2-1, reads DVKVTQSSRYLVKRTGEKVFLECVQDMDHENMFWYRQDPGLGLRLIYFSYDVKMKEKGDIPEGYSVSREKKERFSLILESASTNQTSMYLCASSHPGEQFFGPGTRLTVL.